This T cell receptor (beta chain) was identified during a study of blood T cell repertoires in COVID-19. Overall study context: Collection of acute and convalescent COVID-19 samples took place in the United States, Italy and Spain. Sources were T cells, B-cell-depleted T cells, or PBMCs; the material itself was cDNA or gDNA.

The trim removed 0 bases at V and 7 bases at J, leaving 8 bases unmatched. The CDR3 has 16 amino acids. Germline-derived CDR1 and CDR2 are SGDLS and YYNGEE. This clone was picked up one time. Original processing methods: Cell counts per sample came from amplifying reference gene primers. Sequenced by immunoSEQ multiplex PCR; TCRdb stores in-frame clones only, minus some. The DNA gave D and trimming, while V, J and clone size come from that table. The sample includes approximately 100,000 clones, approximately 93% seen only once; the top ten take roughly 0.99%. The clonotype was recovered from a man in his 60s with acute or convalescent COVID-19. The chain links TRBV9 to TRBJ2-1; 9 bases match TRBD2. The sample was peripheral blood. CDR3 in amino acids: CASSVEALAGRNEQFF. The CDR3 nucleotides read TGTGCCAGCAGCGTAGAGGCCCTAGCGGGGAGGAATGAGCAGTTCTTC.